Here is one TCR beta chain with its context. Its antigen is not known. Germline and junction disagree at one end, which may indicate a read error. The data belong to a study of cytomegalovirus exposure and HLA in healthy donors. Germline V gives CDR1 SGHDT, CDR2 YYEEEE. The CDR3 consists of 15 residues. Notes on the study in general: It has been reported that TCR beta sequences accurately predicted the HLA-A and HLA-B alleles of most subjects. With high specificity and sensitivity, the classifier reportedly diagnosed cytomegalovirus status. The presence/absence work took it that sequencing depth was about the same across donors.

The study ran its PCR with 60 Vbeta and 13 Jbeta primers. Method: immunoSEQ multiplex PCR; TCRdb's copy keeps in-frame clones and lacks some. This table has 150,000 to 200,000 clones, about 75% appearing once. When sampled, the donors appeared nominally healthy, though they likely had unrecorded immune exposures. Input material: PBMCs. The genes are TRBV5-6 and TRBJ1-5, with 7 bases aligning to TRBD1. This TCR derives from a male donor in good health and CMV-seronegative. As DNA, the CDR3 is TGTGCCAGCAGCTTTTCAGGGGGTAGCGATCAGCCCCAGCATTTT. As protein: CASSFSGGSDQPQHF.